The 11 T cell receptor beta chains below were found in one sample sequenced in a study of OX40 agonist ivuxolimab in advanced cancers. Here immunoSEQ multiplex PCR was the method, and the copy in TCRdb shows in-frame clones only, minus some. The table has about 55,000 clones, around 82% seen once. The sample consisted of CD4+ or CD8+ T cells sorted from blood, taken in a trial of the OX40 agonist ivuxolimab. Receptor source: an adult with an advanced solid tumor such as melanoma, head and neck, liver or kidney cancer.

This clone was counted at least ten times. The genes are TRBV5-4 and TRBJ2-5; TRBD2 matches 8 bases. The CDR3 length is 17 residues. Trimming cost V 4 bases and J 5 bases; bases outside gene matches: 16. The V gene's germline CDR1 is SGHNT and CDR2 YYREEE (reference sequence). CDR3 sequence reads: CASSPLPPGRAGETQYF. The CDR3 DNA reads as TGTGCCAGCAGCCCTCTCCCTCCCGGGAGGGCCGGTGAGACCCAGTACTTC.

This clone occurred many times. This rearrangement joins TRBV6-5 to TRBJ1-2; weak D call: TRBD1 (6 bases). Germline V lookup: CDR1 MNHEY, CDR2 SVGAGI. The CDR3 loop spans 15 amino acids. Trimming shortened V by 8 bases and J by 8 bases, and 24 bases separated the two germline ends. The CDR3 DNA reads as TGTGCCAGCGGTCCACGGGGGGCAGGGGAGGACGGCTACACCTTC. Protein product: CASGPRGAGEDGYTF.

The gene calls are TRBV5-1 and TRBJ2-5; 9 bases align to TRBD2. This CDR3 region has 15 residues. V was clipped by 6 bases and J by 1 base; unmatched bases: 7. From germline, CDR1 is SGHRS and CDR2 YFSETQ. The CDR3 sequence: CASTQNSGGQETQYF. The CDR3, as DNA: TGCGCCAGCACGCAAAATAGCGGGGGCCAAGAGACCCAGTACTTC.

The CDR3 nucleotides are TGTGCCACCAGCAGAGAACAGGGATCGTTTCAGCCCCAGCATTTT. Translated, it gives CATSREQGSFQPQHF. V is TRBV15 and J is TRBJ1-5; a possible D gene is TRBD1 (6 bases). The CDR3 loop spans 15 amino acids. Germline CDR1 LNHNV, CDR2 YYDKDF (reference sequence). V lost 0 bases and J 6 bases, leaving 12 bases between the germline ends.

The chain uses TRBV11-3 and TRBJ2-5; no firm D call. The V end lost 5 bases, the J end lost 0 bases, and 10 bases lay between the germline ends. Germline CDR1 is SGHNT and CDR2 is YENEEA. The CDR3 has 14 residues. This CDR3 reads CASSVRTDQETQYF. The CDR3 DNA follows: TGTGCCAGCAGCGTACGGACGGACCAAGAGACCCAGTACTTC.

J is TRBJ2-7 and V is TRBV15; TRBD1 might be the D (6 bases). The CDR3 is 14 amino acids. Per the germline V gene, CDR1 is LNHNV and CDR2 is YYDKDF (reference sequence). V gave up 0 bases and J gave up 4 bases, with 10 bases separating them. CDR3 in amino acids: CATSRDLGQYEQYF. CDR3 nucleotide sequence: TGTGCCACCAGCAGAGATCTCGGACAGTACGAGCAGTACTTC.

The V gene is TRBV5-1, the J gene TRBJ2-7; TRBD1 matches 7 bases. This CDR3 has 14 amino acids. The germline V gene has CDR1 SGHRS and CDR2 YFSETQ. After removal of 0 bases from V and 3 bases from J, the junction contained 3 bases not matched to a gene. CDR3 sequence: CASSLGDSSYEQYF. DNA for the CDR3: TGCGCCAGCAGCTTGGGGGACAGTAGCTACGAGCAGTACTTC.

The chain is built from TRBV6-1 and TRBJ2-1; D perhaps matches TRBD1 (5 bases). V was pared by 7 bases and J by 0 bases, with 10 bases between. This CDR3 has 14 amino acids. From germline, CDR1 is MNHNS and CDR2 SASEGT. CDR3 region: CASIVGASYNEQFF. As DNA, the CDR3 is TGTGCCAGCATTGTAGGGGCCTCCTACAATGAGCAGTTCTTC.

The DNA of the CDR3 is TGTGCCAGTAGTATATGGGCGAAACATAATTCACCCCTCCACTTT. It codes for CASSIWAKHNSPLHF. This rearrangement joins TRBV19 to TRBJ1-6, with no clear D. The germline gives CDR1 LNHDA, CDR2 SQIVND (reference sequence). V was cut by 2 bases and J by 5 bases, with 10 bases left in between. The CDR3 is 15 residues long.

V usage is TRBV19 and J usage is TRBJ1-2, with unresolved D. This CDR3 has 10 amino acids. Germline V CDR1 and CDR2: LNHDA, SQIVND (reference sequence). V was cut by 10 bases and J by 5 bases, with 8 bases left in between. CDR3 region: CATELYGYTF. As DNA, the CDR3 is TGTGCCACTGAGTTATATGGCTACACCTTC. The variable domain in full, completed from reference TRBV19 and TRBJ1-2, reads DGGITQSPKYLFRKEGQNVTLSCEQNLNHDAMYWYRQDPGQGLRLIYYSQIVNDFQKGDIAEGYSVSREKKESFPLTVTSAQKNPTAFYLCATELYGYTFGSGTRLTVV.

This clone came up once. The chain is built from TRBV18 and TRBJ2-5; TRBD1 matches 8 bases. There are 13 residues in the CDR3. Losses at the gene ends were 5 bases for V and 5 bases for J; bases not matched to a gene: 4. Germline V gene data show CDR1 as KGHSH and CDR2 as LQKENI. The CDR3 sequence: CASSGQGWETQYF. For the CDR3, the DNA is TGTGCCAGCTCAGGACAGGGATGGGAGACCCAGTACTTC.